This TCR beta chain is drawn from a study of cytomegalovirus exposure and HLA in healthy donors. Study-wide context: Ancestry clustering placed around four fifths of 300 to 400 genotyped donors in the Caucasian-associated cluster. Study-level results: Immune exposure information comprised only CMV serostatus.

A multiplex PCR was run with 60 Vbeta primers and 13 Jbeta primers. Clones were sequenced by immunoSEQ multiplex PCR, and TCRdb holds only the in-frame ones, with some missing. Here the sample spans 150,000 to 200,000 clones, more than 65% being singletons. Details on this clone: What it binds is unknown.

The CDR3 runs to 11 residues. Trimming left V 4 bases short and J 7 bases short, with 7 bases between. Germline CDR1 reads MGHDK; CDR2 reads SYGVNS. Source material: PBMCs. V is TRBV25-1 and J is TRBJ1-1; TRBD1 might be the D (5 bases). The receptor was derived from a man aged 18 to 29 in good health and CMV-seropositive. CDR3 bases: TGTGCCAGCAGTGGGGGACTTGAAGCTTTCTTT. It yields the protein CASSGGLEAFF.